One TCR beta chain is described in this entry. Antigen: not known. Sequencing was at deep level. TCRdb's table, derived via immunoSEQ multiplex PCR, lists solely in-frame clones and lacks some. The sample yields approximately 1.5 million clones, 95% to 99% seen once. Trimming at V came to 2 bases and at J to 1 base, leaving 5 bases not matched to a gene. The germline CDR1 and CDR2 sequences are GTSNPN and SVGIG (reference sequence). The CDR3 has 15 amino acids. The sample originates from a study of shared clonotypes between healthy human individuals. Study results and caveats: Only blood was sampled; tissue repertoires likely differ. In having few donors, the study represented limited genetic and exposure-history diversity.

The TCR was taken from a man aged 30-40 years in good health. The sample was naive CD4+ T cells sorted from blood. Described subset: CD45RA+ positively selected. J is TRBJ1-1 and V is TRBV30, with TRBD1 matching 9 bases. CDR3 sequence: CAWSHGQGPNTEAFF. CDR3 in DNA: TGTGCCTGGAGTCACGGACAGGGGCCGAACACTGAAGCTTTCTTT.